This TCR beta chain is from a study of cytotoxic CD8 clonotypes in ibrutinib-treated CLL. Looking at the study overall: In all, about a dozen patients were relapsed/refractory, some 16 were treatment-naive and 17 were IGHV unmutated. Following treatment for a median roughly 13 months, range 6 to 36, response samples were then taken.

Investigators sought sequencing depths of between 1 in 200,000 and 1 in 1 million T cells. The protocol was immunoSEQ multiplex PCR, while the TCRdb copy is restricted to in-frame clones and leaves out a portion. Here the sample spans about 130,000 clones, 84% being singletons. Looked up from germline, CDR1 is ENHRY and CDR2 is SYGVKD. The CDR3 extends over 15 amino acids. Trimming took off 2 bases at V and 7 bases at J, with 14 bases between the two ends. Study-wide points: Clonality (at baseline) was higher than in age-matched healthy donors and tracked circulating CD8+ T-cell counts.

As concerns this clone: Antigen specificity is unknown.

The origin of this receptor is a human donor with chronic lymphocytic leukemia. Sequencing was performed on PBMCs, taken after 24 months of ibrutinib treatment. V is TRBV10-3 and J is TRBJ1-4; no clear D gene. CDR3 DNA sequence: TGTGCCATCAGTGAGAATGAGGGTCTGGGTGAAAAACTGTTTTTT. Its translation: CAISENEGLGEKLFF.